These T cell receptor beta chains were read from a single sample in a study of blood T cell repertoires in COVID-19. The table came from immunoSEQ multiplex PCR; TCRdb's copy has only in-frame clones and leaves some out. The repertoire holds more than 120,000 clones, approximately 90% seen once, with around 1.5% in the top ten. Sequencing input: peripheral blood. These receptor sequences come from a human donor in a cohort sampled during active COVID-19. CDR3s include the opening cysteine and the closing phenylalanine or tryptophan.

j_call	v_call	cdr3_aa
TRBJ2-5	TRBV24-1	CATSDAKGFQETQYF
TRBJ1-5	TRBV19	CASALTGGGQPQHF
TRBJ1-1	TRBV10-3	CAITRTGSDTEAFF
TRBJ2-5	TRBV6-1	CASSVARGGQMIVRTQYF
TRBJ2-5	TRBV6-1	CASSEIRSSQETQYF
TRBJ2-5	TRBV18	CASSNNQGAQETQYF
TRBJ1-5	TRBV12-3/TRBV12-4	CASSPQGNQPQHF
TRBJ2-7	TRBV19	CASSTLQGRVQYF
TRBJ2-7	TRBV14	CASSQSRTGEQYF
TRBJ2-1	TRBV4-1	CASSQVWDNSYNEQFF
TRBJ2-1	TRBV29-1	CSVVGTGAYNEQFF
TRBJ1-2	TRBV18	CASSPGQGGDYGYTF
TRBJ1-6	TRBV6-6	CASTNTGNNSPLHF
TRBJ1-2	TRBV7-3	CASSSTGGDGYTF